The present T cell receptor (beta chain) was sequenced within a study of blood T cell repertoires in COVID-19. V was clipped by 0 bases and J by 6 bases; unmatched bases: 7. This CDR3 contains 16 residues. Germline CDR1 SGHRS, CDR2 YFSETQ. This clone was counted only a few times. Some clones are missing from TCRdb's copy, which holds only in-frame ones; the method was immunoSEQ multiplex PCR. The table has roughly 250,000 clones, approximately 85% seen once. Individuals drawn from under 30 US areas were roughly 18 to 95 years old. The origin of this receptor is a woman between 45 and 65 years old who had recovered from COVID-19. This chain connects TRBV5-1 to TRBJ2-2, with 8 nucleotides matching TRBD1. The material sequenced was PBMCs or T cells enriched from blood (not recorded which). The CDR3: CASSLGTGRVAGELFF. DNA for the CDR3: TGCGCCAGCAGCTTGGGGACAGGGCGGGTTGCCGGGGAGCTGTTTTTT.